What follows is one T cell receptor (beta chain) and its context. TCRdb's copy holds only in-frame clones and misses some; the assay was immunoSEQ multiplex PCR. Among 50,000 to 75,000 clones listed, around 85% were seen once. This specimen comes from a study of control samples from healthy donors and cancer patients. The germline gives CDR1 SGHVS, CDR2 FNYEAQ. The junction had 10 bases not matched to a gene; V was cut back by 5 bases and J by 1 base. The CDR3 totals 16 residues. Sequenced: blood. This TCR was recovered from a man aged 35 to 55 in good health. The rearrangement links TRBV7-6 to TRBJ2-5, with 7 positions matching TRBD1. CDR3 protein: CASSLGVSGGQETQYF. CDR3 nucleotides: TGTGCCAGCAGCCTAGGGGTTTCAGGGGGCCAAGAGACCCAGTACTTC.